These 5 T cell receptor beta chains share one sample of origin, sequenced in a study of brain T cells in children with intractable seizures (dated by TCRdb to the early 2020s). Libraries were made using the immunoSEQ multiplex PCR assay. Here the immuneACCESS table is served through TCRdb, limited to in-frame sequences with V and J called. Missing clones are a known gap in these copies; in checked studies unresolved V genes cover under half, and the rest lacks a known reason. Here the sample has around 340,000 clones; nearly 95% occur a single time. 5.5% to 6% of the sample is held by the ten biggest clonotypes. What this sample's time point label stands for: blood from clinic visit 5 months post-surgery; TSC patient then seizure free. This specimen consisted of peripheral blood, obtained less than 6 months after surgery. These receptors originate from a boy under two years old with tuberous sclerosis and intractable seizures.

The rearrangement joins TRBV6-6 to TRBJ2-3; D not certain. The V end lost 8 bases, the J end lost 0 bases, and 12 bases lay between the germline ends. Germline V gene sequence: CDR1 MNHNY, CDR2 SVGAGI (reference sequence). The CDR3 spans 14 residues. In nucleotides, the CDR3 is TGTGCCAGCCGCGCCGGGTTTAGCACAGATACGCAGTATTTT. This gives the protein CASRAGFSTDTQYF.

The CDR3 DNA reads as TGTGCCAGCAGCTTGTTCGGGGGTCAGACAGGAAACACTGAAGCTTTCTTT. This codes for CASSLFGGQTGNTEAFF. This rearrangement joins TRBV5-4 to TRBJ1-1, with D tentatively TRBD1 (6 bases). V lost 1 base and J 2 bases, leaving 18 bases between the germline ends. The CDR3 runs 17 residues. CDR1 and CDR2 (germline): SGHNT, YYREEE (reference sequence).

The gene calls are TRBV7-2 and TRBJ1-5; 7 bases are a match to TRBD1. The germline CDR1 and CDR2 sequences are SGHTA and FQGNSA. J lost 5 bases, V lost 2 bases, and 3 bases had no gene match. The CDR3 extends over 14 amino acids. CDR3 sequence (DNA): TGTGCCAGCAGCTTAAGCAGGGGGGATCAGCCCCAGCATTTT. Translation: CASSLSRGDQPQHF.

The chain uses TRBV7-9 and TRBJ1-6; 7 bases are shared with TRBD1. Looked up from germline, CDR1 is SEHNR and CDR2 is FQNEAQ (reference sequence). V dropped 5 bases and J dropped 4; count of bases not matched to a gene: 17. CDR3 length: 19 residues. The CDR3 sequence: CASSQEPRQGGAYNSPLHF. Written as DNA, the CDR3 is TGTGCCAGCAGCCAAGAACCTCGGCAGGGGGGAGCTTATAATTCACCCCTCCACTTT.

The genes are TRBV30 and TRBJ2-2; D might be TRBD2 (5 bases). V dropped 0 bases and J dropped 3 bases, with 5 bases sitting between them. In germline, CDR1 is GTSNPN, CDR2 SVGIG (reference sequence). The CDR3 loop spans 13 amino acids. The CDR3 DNA is TGTGCCTGGAGTGTACTAGACACCGGGGAGCTGTTTTTT. Protein product: CAWSVLDTGELFF.